The 31 T cell receptor beta chains given below trace back to one sample, sequenced in a study of blood T cell repertoires in COVID-19. Produced via immunoSEQ multiplex PCR; TCRdb's table is partial and in-frame only. This sample has tens of thousands of clones, with approximately 90% found just once. The specimen was peripheral blood. Receptors were obtained from a human donor with active COVID-19. The donor label of this sample is uncertain.

The V gene is TRBV2, the J gene TRBJ1-5; D gene unclear. This CDR3 spans 15 amino acids. Deletions cut 2 bases from V and 0 bases from J, with 8 bases between. CDR1 is SNHLY, CDR2 FYNNEI, per germline. The CDR3 DNA sequence: TGTGCCAGCAGTGAACGATCAGGTAGCAATCAGCCCCAGCATTTT. Translation gives CASSERSGSNQPQHF.

There are a few counts of this clone. The rearrangement links TRBV5-4 to TRBJ2-1; 7 nucleotides match TRBD2. From germline, CDR1 is SGHNT and CDR2 YYREEE (reference sequence). The CDR3 loop spans 14 amino acids. V lost 0 bases to trimming and J lost 5 bases; unmatched junction nucleotides: 2. The CDR3 region is CASSLGGGDNEQFF. CDR3 DNA sequence: TGTGCCAGCAGCTTGGGCGGGGGTGACAATGAGCAGTTCTTC.

The rearrangement links TRBV7-9 to TRBJ1-3; D ambiguous. The CDR3 extends over 15 amino acids. Germline lookup yields CDR1 SEHNR and CDR2 FQNEAQ (reference sequence). V was trimmed by 0 bases and J by 0 bases, leaving 6 bases between them. CDR3 region: CASSLASRSGNTIYF. In DNA form, the CDR3 reads TGTGCCAGCAGCTTAGCAAGCCGCTCTGGAAACACCATATATTTT.

This sequence joins TRBV14 and TRBJ2-7; D is undetermined. CDR3 size: 13 residues. Germline assignment: CDR1 SGHDN and CDR2 FVKESK. Trimming removed 1 base from V and 5 bases from J, with 9 bases in between. The CDR3 region has the DNA TGTGCCAGCAGCCAAGGTTTGAGCCACGAGCAGTACTTC. Translated, it gives CASSQGLSHEQYF.

The chain has TRBV9 and TRBJ1-2; perhaps TRBD1 as D (6 bases). The germline V and J ends were trimmed by 0 bases and 3 bases, with 12 bases remaining between them. The V gene's germline CDR1 is SGDLS and CDR2 YYNGEE. The CDR3 spans 15 residues. CDR3 sequence: CASSVAGGADYGYTF. CDR3 coding DNA: TGTGCCAGCAGCGTAGCGGGGGGCGCAGACTATGGCTACACCTTC.

This chain links TRBV5-4 with TRBJ1-3; D may be TRBD1 (6 bases). The CDR3 covers 16 residues. Trimming stripped 0 bases from V and 2 bases from J, with 12 bases between. The germline CDR1 and CDR2 sequences are SGHNT and YYREEE (reference sequence). Here the CDR3 DNA reads TGTGCCAGCAGCTTGGAGGCAGGGGAAGCTGGAAACACCATATATTTT. The encoded protein is CASSLEAGEAGNTIYF.

This clone has a single count. This rearrangement joins TRBV3-1 (or the pseudogene TRBV3-2) to TRBJ2-1; weak D call: TRBD1 (6 bases). The length of the CDR3 is 15 residues. CDR1 is LGHDT, CDR2 YNNKEL, per germline (reference sequence). Trimming left V 5 bases short and J 2 bases short, with 13 bases between. CDR3 residues: CASSLRGGPYNEQFF. DNA for the CDR3: TGTGCCAGCAGCTTGCGTGGGGGCCCCTACAATGAGCAGTTCTTC.

CDR3: CASRFQDTGELFF. CDR3 in DNA: TGTGCCAGTAGGTTCCAGGACACCGGGGAGCTGTTTTTT. The gene calls are TRBV19 and TRBJ2-2; D gene uncertain. CDR1 and CDR2 from the germline V gene are LNHDA and SQIVND (reference sequence). Trimming shortened V by 6 bases and J by 3 bases, and 8 bases separated the two germline ends. This CDR3 has 13 amino acids. Together with reference TRBV19 and TRBJ2-2, the CDR3 gives the full variable domain: DGGITQSPKYLFRKEGQNVTLSCEQNLNHDAMYWYRQDPGQGLRLIYYSQIVNDFQKGDIAEGYSVSREKKESFPLTVTSAQKNPTAFYLCASRFQDTGELFFGEGSRLTVL.

The chain combines TRBV21-1 with TRBJ1-1. TRBV21-1 is noted as a pseudogene. The CDR3 contains 18 residues. Here the CDR3 reads CASSKGLGNDRVNTEAFF. The CDR3 region has the DNA TGTGCCAGCAGCAAAGGGCTCGGAAACGATCGGGTGAACACTGAAGCTTTCTTT.

V is TRBV6-6 and J is TRBJ2-5; TRBD1 agrees at 9 bases. CDR1 and CDR2 (germline): MNHNY, SVGAGI (reference sequence). There are 15 residues in the CDR3. Trimming cost V 7 bases and J 5 bases; bases outside gene matches: 11. CDR3 bases: TGTGCCAGCACCTCCGGGACAGGGTCGGAGGAGACCCAGTACTTC. Its protein is CASTSGTGSEETQYF.

This chain joins TRBV9 and TRBJ2-6; maybe TRBD1 (5 bases). The CDR3 is made up of 16 amino acids. CDR1 and CDR2 (germline): SGDLS, YYNGEE. The V end was cut by 2 bases, the J end by 2 bases, with 11 bases between. CDR3 DNA: TGTGCCAGCAGCGTCCATCAGGGTACTGGGGCCAACGTCCTGACTTTC. This encodes CASSVHQGTGANVLTF.

J is TRBJ1-2 and V is TRBV5-4; TRBD1 matches 7 bases. The junction had 4 bases not matched to a gene; V was cut back by 0 bases and J by 8 bases. Per the germline V gene, CDR1 is SGHNT and CDR2 is YYREEE (reference sequence). The CDR3 is 13 residues long. DNA of the CDR3: TGTGCCAGCAGCTTGGGGGCAGGGGGAGGCTACACCTTC. Translation: CASSLGAGGGYTF.

This rearrangement joins TRBV19 to TRBJ2-7, with 8 bases matching TRBD1. CDR1 and CDR2 (germline): LNHDA, SQIVND (reference sequence). This CDR3 region has 13 residues. J was trimmed by 3 bases and V by 6 bases; bases with no gene match: 4. The CDR3 DNA reads TGTGCCAGTAGGAAGACAGGGGACTACGAGCAGTACTTC. Protein sequence: CASRKTGDYEQYF.

This chain connects TRBV4-2 to TRBJ1-2, with 12 positions matching TRBD1. Germline CDR1 LGHNA, CDR2 YNFKEQ. With V trimmed by 4 bases and J by 8 bases, 8 bases remained unmatched. The CDR3 is 15 residues long. CDR3 nucleotide sequence: TGTGCCAGCAGCCCTACGGGACAGGGGGCTAAAGGCTACACCTTC. Translation: CASSPTGQGAKGYTF.

This sequence joins TRBV6-5 and TRBJ2-3; 9 bases agree with TRBD1. The CDR3 contains 14 residues. Germline-derived CDR1 and CDR2 are MNHEY and SVGAGI. V was clipped by 7 bases and J by 1 base; unmatched bases: 3. This chain's CDR3 is CASTRTGGTDTQYF. The DNA for the CDR3 is TGTGCCAGCACGAGGACAGGGGGCACAGATACGCAGTATTTT.

The CDR3 loop is CASQPSRELSYEQYF. The CDR3 nucleotides are TGTGCCAGCCAACCAAGCAGGGAACTTTCCTACGAGCAGTACTTC. The rearrangement joins TRBV19 to TRBJ2-7, with D maybe TRBD1 (5 bases). Germline assignment: CDR1 LNHDA and CDR2 SQIVND (reference sequence). This CDR3 has 15 amino acids. The ends were cut back, 9 bases at V and 1 base at J, with 19 bases in the middle.

The V call is TRBV7-8, the J call TRBJ2-7; 10 bases fit TRBD1. The V gene end was trimmed by 5 bases and the J gene end by 2 bases; junction bases not matched to a gene: 15. This CDR3 is 18 amino acids long. Per germline, CDR1 SGHVS and CDR2 FQNEAQ. CDR3 sequence: CASSHQAGTGVPPYEQYF. CDR3 nucleotide sequence: TGTGCCAGCAGCCATCAAGCCGGGACAGGGGTCCCCCCCTACGAGCAGTACTTC.

The chain recombines TRBV2 with TRBJ1-3, with unresolved D. The germline V gene encodes CDR1 SNHLY and CDR2 FYNNEI. The V end was cut by 7 bases, the J end by 1 base, with 8 bases between. The CDR3 runs 13 residues. In DNA form, the CDR3 reads TGTGCCAGCAATACGGTTTCTGGAAACACCATATATTTT. Amino acid sequence: CASNTVSGNTIYF.

This clone was found a few times. The rearrangement joins TRBV4-2 to TRBJ1-4; D unclear. Germline assignment: CDR1 LGHNA and CDR2 YNFKEQ. The V end was cut by 5 bases, the J end by 8 bases, with 12 bases between. The CDR3 is made up of 13 amino acids. In nucleotides, the CDR3 is TGTGCCAGCAGCTCTTGGGAGAGCGAAAAACTGTTTTTT. Amino acid sequence: CASSSWESEKLFF.

The CDR3: CASSLGAGGGYEQYF. The CDR3, as DNA: TGTGCCAGCAGCTTAGGTGCAGGGGGCGGGTACGAGCAGTACTTC. V usage is TRBV7-8 and J usage is TRBJ2-7, with 8 bases identical to TRBD1. The CDR3 is 15 amino acids. The germline V gene encodes CDR1 SGHVS and CDR2 FQNEAQ. V shed 1 base and J 4 bases; nucleotides not matched to a gene: 6.

The V gene is TRBV5-6, the J gene TRBJ1-2; tentatively, D is TRBD1 (5 bases). Germline assignment: CDR1 SGHDT and CDR2 YYEEEE. This CDR3 has 12 residues. Trimming took off 2 bases at V and 7 bases at J, with 9 bases between the two ends. The CDR3 region is CASSLQEIGYTF. The DNA for the CDR3 is TGTGCCAGCAGCTTACAGGAGATTGGCTACACCTTC.

The chain employs TRBV7-2 and TRBJ2-3; 9 bases agree with TRBD1. The CDR3 consists of 18 residues. V was clipped by 1 base and J by 4 bases; unmatched bases: 12. Germline V gene sequence: CDR1 SGHTA, CDR2 FQGNSA. The CDR3 loop reads CASSLVGGQGIFADTQYF. CDR3 nucleotide sequence: TGTGCCAGCAGCTTAGTCGGAGGACAGGGGATATTCGCAGATACGCAGTATTTT.

This sequence joins TRBV9 and TRBJ2-3; 8 nucleotides align to TRBD2. This CDR3 comprises 16 residues. The germline CDR1 and CDR2 sequences are SGDLS and YYNGEE. The V gene end was trimmed by 0 bases and the J gene end by 4 bases; junction bases not matched to a gene: 7. CDR3 in amino acids: CASSVVGTGGPDTQYF. The CDR3 DNA reads as TGTGCCAGCAGCGTAGTCGGCACGGGGGGGCCAGATACGCAGTATTTT.

J is TRBJ2-3 and V is TRBV5-4, with TRBD2 matching 9 bases. The V gene end was trimmed by 3 bases and the J gene end by 6 bases; junction bases not matched to a gene: 5. The CDR3 is made up of 14 amino acids. In germline, CDR1 is SGHNT, CDR2 YYREEE (reference sequence). The CDR3 DNA reads TGTGCCAGCAGCTGGGGACTAGCCCCGGATACGCAGTATTTT. This gives the protein CASSWGLAPDTQYF. The full variable domain, with the rest looked up from reference TRBV5-4 and TRBJ2-3, is ETGVTQSPTHLIKTRGQQVTLRCSSQSGHNTVSWYQQALGQGPQFIFQYYREEENGRGNFPPRFSGLQFPNYSSELNVNALELDDSALYLCASSWGLAPDTQYFGPGTRLTVL.

V gene TRBV3-1 (or the pseudogene TRBV3-2) combines with J gene TRBJ1-6; 8 nucleotides match TRBD1. V gave up 2 bases and J gave up 7 bases; unmatched junction bases: 13. The germline CDR1 and CDR2 sequences are LGHDT and YNNKEL (reference sequence). The CDR3 spans 18 residues. CDR3 nucleotides: TGTGCCAGCAGCCAATTGGGTGGGACAGGTGCTAAGAATTCACCCCTCCACTTT. Its protein is CASSQLGGTGAKNSPLHF.

The chain recombines TRBV28 with TRBJ1-2, with D maybe TRBD1 (5 bases). The V end lost 2 bases, the J end lost 8 bases, and 18 bases lay between the germline ends. Germline CDR1 MDHEN, CDR2 SYDVKM. This CDR3 has 15 amino acids. The CDR3 loop is CASSLTEPGMQGYTF. The CDR3 DNA sequence: TGTGCCAGCAGTTTAACGGAGCCAGGGATGCAGGGCTACACCTTC.

The chain uses TRBV24-1 and TRBJ2-3; 7 bases map to TRBD2. The J segment lost 0 bases and the V segment lost 3 bases, leaving 2 bases of the junction unmatched. Germline CDR1 and CDR2: KGHDR and SFDVKD. The CDR3 has 15 amino acids. As DNA, the CDR3 is TGTGCCACCAGTGATGAAGCGGGGAGCACAGATACGCAGTATTTT. Its protein product is CATSDEAGSTDTQYF.

This chain joins TRBV4-1 and TRBJ2-6; TRBD1 agrees at 11 bases. Germline V lookup: CDR1 MGHRA, CDR2 YSYEKL. After removal of 3 bases from V and 2 bases from J, the junction contained 9 bases not matched to a gene. CDR3 length: 19 amino acids. CDR3 protein: CASSQDKDRGLAGANVLTF. CDR3 coding DNA: TGCGCCAGCAGCCAGGACAAGGACAGGGGGCTTGCTGGGGCCAACGTCCTGACTTTC.

V gene TRBV7-3 combines with J gene TRBJ2-2, with 7 bases that match TRBD1. CDR3 length: 15 residues. V lost 1 base and J lost 1; bases outside the gene matches: 0. CDR1 SGHTA and CDR2 FQGTGA come from the germline V gene. The CDR3: CASSLNRGNTGELFF. CDR3 nucleotides: TGTGCCAGCAGCTTAAACAGGGGGAACACCGGGGAGCTGTTTTTT.

The genes are TRBV5-1 and TRBJ2-3, with 8 bases lining up with TRBD2. The trim removed 4 bases at V and 2 bases at J, leaving 6 bases unmatched. Germline V gene lookup returns CDR1 SGHRS and CDR2 YFSETQ. This CDR3 contains 15 residues. The CDR3 DNA reads TGCGCCAGCAGCCCTACGGGAGGGGACACAGATACGCAGTATTTT. Its translation: CASSPTGGDTDTQYF.

The V and J genes are TRBV7-9 and TRBJ1-2; D is ambiguous. Between the trimmed V and J ends, which lost 5 bases and 3 bases, there was a span of 7 bases. The CDR3 totals 12 residues. Germline-derived CDR1 and CDR2 are SEHNR and FQNEAQ (reference sequence). The CDR3 spells CASSPTHYGYTF. The CDR3 coding sequence is TGTGCCAGCAGCCCCACACACTATGGCTACACCTTC.